Listed below are T cell receptor beta chains from one sample, sequenced in a study of blood T cell repertoires in COVID-19. The method was immunoSEQ multiplex PCR; TCRdb's version includes in-frame clones alone and lacks a portion of them. Of about 370,000 clones in the sample, 80% to 90% are singletons; the top ten hold around 3%. The sequenced material came from peripheral blood. Receptors were obtained from a woman aged 25 to 39 with COVID-19, enrolled during active disease. The CDR3 runs from the conserved cysteine through the conserved F or W. A D gene is named only where the DNA matches it firmly. Part of the rows lack a size; the others show once, few, many or a class for expanded clones.

clone size,D gene,J gene,V gene,CDR3 protein,CDR3 DNA
few,.,TRBJ1-1,TRBV7-2,CASSLMEANTEAFF,TGTGCCAGCAGCTTAATGGAGGCGAACACTGAAGCTTTCTTT
.,.,TRBJ1-1,TRBV12-3/TRBV12-4,CASTSRTLPEAFF,TGTGCCAGCACGTCTCGAACTCTCCCTGAAGCTTTCTTT
.,.,TRBJ2-3,TRBV5-1,CASSLEGGRGDTQYF,TGCGCCAGCAGCTTGGAAGGAGGCCGAGGGGATACGCAGTATTTT
few,TRBD1,TRBJ2-7,TRBV19,CASSIWDRGREQYF,TGTGCCAGTAGTATTTGGGACAGGGGGCGCGAGCAGTACTTC
.,.,TRBJ2-1,TRBV2,CASIGPQYNEQFF,TGTGCCAGCATTGGCCCGCAGTACAATGAGCAGTTCTTC
.,TRBD2,TRBJ2-3,TRBV4-3,CASSQERTSGGTSTDTQYF,TGCGCCAGCAGCCAAGAAAGGACTAGCGGGGGCACTAGCACAGATACGCAGTATTTT
.,.,TRBJ2-3,TRBV9,CASSVGWGADTQYF,TGTGCCAGCAGCGTAGGTTGGGGAGCAGATACGCAGTATTTT
.,.,TRBJ1-2,TRBV24-1,CATSDPSRGYGYTF,TGTGCCACCAGTGACCCCTCCAGGGGTTATGGCTACACCTTC
once,.,TRBJ2-3,TRBV4-2,CASSQGLGTDTQYF,TGTGCCAGCAGCCAAGGACTAGGCACAGATACGCAGTATTTT
few,.,TRBJ1-6,TRBV12-3/TRBV12-4,CASSFRGRSPLHF,TGTGCCAGCAGTTTTCGGGGTAGATCACCCCTCCACTTT
.,.,TRBJ1-5,TRBV7-2,CASSLYEPGVSNQPQHF,TGTGCCAGCAGCTTATATGAGCCGGGGGTTAGCAATCAGCCCCAGCATTTT
once,.,TRBJ1-1,TRBV28,CASSLGGPDTEAFF,TGTGCCAGCAGTCTCGGGGGGCCGGACACTGAAGCTTTCTTT
.,.,TRBJ2-1,TRBV12-3/TRBV12-4,CASSFGTMNEQFF,TGTGCCAGCAGTTTCGGGACAATGAATGAGCAGTTCTTC
.,.,TRBJ1-5,TRBV7-6,CASSLGIQQPQHF,TGTGCCAGCAGCTTAGGAATTCAGCAGCCCCAGCATTTT
.,TRBD2,TRBJ2-3,TRBV7-9,CASSPLGTSRRDTQYF,TGTGCCAGCAGCCCCCTAGGGACTAGCCGGAGAGATACGCAGTATTTT
.,TRBD1,TRBJ1-2,TRBV25-1,CASSALTGGLGYGYTF,TGTGCCAGCAGTGCATTAACAGGGGGCTTAGGATATGGCTACACCTTC